These T cell receptor beta chains were read from a single sample in a study of shared clonotypes between healthy human individuals. The table came from immunoSEQ multiplex PCR; TCRdb's copy has only in-frame clones and leaves some out. Seen here are about 2 million clones, about 95% observed once, and the top ten hold 1% to 1.5%. The sequenced sample was naive CD8+ T cells sorted from blood. The receptors stem from a man aged 18 to 29 in good health. CDR3s include the opening cysteine and the closing phenylalanine or tryptophan. The D gene is left open where the match is weak. Clone size is not always given. Where it is, it says once, few, many or a class for expanded clones.

>.|TRBV4-2|TRBJ2-1|.
TGTGCCAGCAGCCAAGGTGACGGGGCCTACAATGAGCAGTTCTTC
CASSQGDGAYNEQFF
>.|TRBV27|TRBJ1-3|.
TGTGCCAGCAGTCCCCGGCAGGTTGACCTCTCTGGAAACACCATATATTTT
CASSPRQVDLSGNTIYF
>few|TRBV7-9|TRBJ1-3|TRBD1
TGTGCCTTACAGGGGCCGGGAGGAAACACCATATATTTT
CALQGPGGNTIYF
>.|TRBV29-1|TRBJ1-4|TRBD1
TGCAGCGTTGAAATCCTACAGGGGTCGGGTGAAAAACTGTTTTTT
CSVEILQGSGEKLFF
>.|TRBV2|TRBJ1-5|.
TGTGCCAGCAGTGAAGCGTTTTACCGGGGATCGGGCCAGCCCCAGCATTTT
CASSEAFYRGSGQPQHF
>.|TRBV5-1|TRBJ2-1|.
TGCGCCAGCAGCTTGAACGGGGCCACCTACAATGAGCAGTTCTTC
CASSLNGATYNEQFF
>.|TRBV7-6|TRBJ2-2|.
TGTGCCAGCAGCTCGGACGGCGATAACACCGGGGAGCTGTTTTTT
CASSSDGDNTGELFF
>once|TRBV6-1|TRBJ1-1|.
TGTGCCAGCAGTGCCTCTCGCTTGGACACTGAAGCTTTCTTT
CASSASRLDTEAFF
>.|TRBV6-5|TRBJ1-2|.
TGTGCCAGCAGTTACCGGGCCCCAAACTATGGCTACACCTTC
CASSYRAPNYGYTF
>.|TRBV27|TRBJ2-7|.
TGTGCCAGCAGTGGGGGGCCTGGCGGGGACGAGCAGTACTTC
CASSGGPGGDEQYF
>.|TRBV25-1|TRBJ2-3|.
TGTGCCAGCAGTGACCCGAGACACGACACCTTGAGCACAGATACGCAGTATTTT
CASSDPRHDTLSTDTQYF
>.|TRBV19|TRBJ1-5|.
TGTGCCAGTAGACAGGGTAGCAATCAGCCCCAGCATTTT
CASRQGSNQPQHF
>.|TRBV29-1|TRBJ1-2|.
TGCAGCGTTGAAAGCAGCTATGGCTACACCTTC
CSVESSYGYTF
>.|TRBV23-1|TRBJ1-6|TRBD1
TGCGCCAGCAGTCACTCACCCCACAGGGGGCATCTCAGTCATCGTTCACCCCTCCACTTT
CASSHSPHRGHLSHRSPLHF
>.|TRBV9|TRBJ2-7|TRBD1
TGTGCCAGCAGCGTGGGACAGGGGCTCTCCTACGAGCAGTACTTC
CASSVGQGLSYEQYF
>.|TRBV27|TRBJ2-7|.
TGTGCCAGCAGTTTATCGGCCGGGGGCGGGACCTACGAGCAGTACTTC
CASSLSAGGGTYEQYF
>.|TRBV7-8|TRBJ1-1|.
TGTGCCAGCAGCTACCCGGAGCGGCAGCTGAACACTGAAGCTTTCTTT
CASSYPERQLNTEAFF
>.|TRBV7-8|TRBJ2-5|.
TGTGCCAGCAGCTTAGATTTCTATAGAACAGGGTTGGTGACCCAGTACTTC
CASSLDFYRTGLVTQYF
>.|TRBV7-2|TRBJ2-7|TRBD2
TGTGCCAGCAGCTTTTCCCGTTTCGCGGGAGGTGGGGAGCAGTACTTC
CASSFSRFAGGGEQYF
>.|TRBV28|TRBJ1-6|TRBD1
TGTGCCAGCAGCCTCCCCAGGGGGCGGAATTCACCCCTCCACTTT
CASSLPRGRNSPLHF
>once|TRBV2|TRBJ2-1|.
TGTGCCAGCAAGGACGGGGTTAGCTCCTACAATGAGCAGTTCTTC
CASKDGVSSYNEQFF
>.|TRBV6-1|TRBJ2-2|.
TGTGCCAGCAGTGAAGTGTTCTACAGAATTGGGAACACCGGGGAGCTGTTTTTT
CASSEVFYRIGNTGELFF
>.|TRBV7-9|TRBJ1-1|.
TGTGCCAGCAGCCCGGGGCGGGGTACGAACACTGAAGCTTTCTTT
CASSPGRGTNTEAFF
>.|TRBV2|TRBJ1-5|TRBD1
TGTGCCAGCAGCCGAGGACAGGGTCTTCAGCCCCAGCATTTT
CASSRGQGLQPQHF
>.|TRBV27|TRBJ2-1|TRBD2
TGTGCCAGCAGTCCCTGGGCTAGCGGGGGCTACAATGAGCAGTTCTTC
CASSPWASGGYNEQFF
>.|TRBV27|TRBJ2-7|.
TGTGCCAGCAGACAGGGACGGAACGAGCAGTACTTC
CASRQGRNEQYF
>.|TRBV6-6|TRBJ1-5|.
TGTGCCAGCAGCCCGACAATTAGCAATCAGCCCCAGCATTTT
CASSPTISNQPQHF
>.|TRBV5-1|TRBJ2-7|TRBD1
TGCGCCAGCAGCTTGCAGGGGGCGGACTACGAGCAGTACTTC
CASSLQGADYEQYF
>once|TRBV7-9|TRBJ2-1|.
TGTGCCAGCAGCCCGAGACTACTTGAGCAGTTCTTC
CASSPRLLEQFF
>.|TRBV6-5|TRBJ2-7|TRBD2
TGTGCCAGCAGTTACTCGCGGCTAGCGGGCGAGCAGTACTTC
CASSYSRLAGEQYF
>.|TRBV9|TRBJ1-1|.
TGTGCCAGCAGCCCCTCGGGAAGGGGTTACACTGAAGCTTTCTTT
CASSPSGRGYTEAFF
>.|TRBV4-1|TRBJ1-2|.
TGCGCCAGCAGCCAAGGTCCGGGGTCGGGCTACACCTTC
CASSQGPGSGYTF
>.|TRBV4-1|TRBJ1-6|.
TGCGCCAGCAGCCAAGTCTACGGCGGCTTGAGCTCCTATAATTCACCCCTCCACTTT
CASSQVYGGLSSYNSPLHF
>once|TRBV12-2|TRBJ2-7|.
TGTGCAAGTCGCTTAGCCAAACTAGCGGGAGTGAACGAGCAGTACTTC
CASRLAKLAGVNEQYF
>.|TRBV30|TRBJ1-5|.
TGTGCCTGGAGTGTTCTGATGGGCGTAAATCAGCCCCAGCATTTT
CAWSVLMGVNQPQHF
>.|TRBV27|TRBJ2-3|.
TGTGCCAGCACCCCACACTTCACAGATACGCAGTATTTT
CASTPHFTDTQYF
>.|TRBV7-2|TRBJ2-7|.
TGTGCCAGCAGCTTCCCAGGATCCTACGAGCAGTACTTC
CASSFPGSYEQYF
>.|TRBV6-1|TRBJ1-6|TRBD1
TGTGCCAGCAGTGAAGTCAGACAGGGCTATAATTCACCCCTCCACTTT
CASSEVRQGYNSPLHF
>.|TRBV7-9|TRBJ2-3|.
TGTGCCAGCAGCCCAGGCGGGGAAGGGGGCCCAGATACGCAGTATTTT
CASSPGGEGGPDTQYF
>.|TRBV19|TRBJ2-7|.
TGTGCCAGTAGTCCAGGGGGGGGCAGGTACGAGCAGTACTTC
CASSPGGGRYEQYF